This T cell receptor (beta chain) was identified in a study of molecular identifiers for immune sequencing clone quantification. There are 15 residues in the CDR3. A single record per CDR3 protein comes from TCRdb applying MiXCR to the PCR reads. The repertoire includes about 330,000 distinct CDR3 sequences, roughly 24% of them detected once, and 0.65% to 0.75% sits in the top ten. This clonotype was counted ten times or more. Relative to the germline gene, one junction end is altered; a read error may explain this. The chain combines TRBV5-3 with TRBJ2-1, with D possibly being TRBD1 (7 bases). TRBV5-3 is labeled an ORF, and its function is uncertain. Sequenced sample: naive CD8+ T cells from blood, with Jurkat cell RNA spiked in. Regarding subset: FACS-sorted CD8+CD4-CCR7+CD45RA+ naive T cells. The sequence derives from a human donor in good health. Some libraries in this study had Jurkat cell RNA spiked in. For the CDR3, the DNA is TGTGCCAGCAGCTTGGCCCGCGGACAGGATGCGGGAAGGTTCTTC. Amino acid sequence: CASSLARGQDAGRFF.